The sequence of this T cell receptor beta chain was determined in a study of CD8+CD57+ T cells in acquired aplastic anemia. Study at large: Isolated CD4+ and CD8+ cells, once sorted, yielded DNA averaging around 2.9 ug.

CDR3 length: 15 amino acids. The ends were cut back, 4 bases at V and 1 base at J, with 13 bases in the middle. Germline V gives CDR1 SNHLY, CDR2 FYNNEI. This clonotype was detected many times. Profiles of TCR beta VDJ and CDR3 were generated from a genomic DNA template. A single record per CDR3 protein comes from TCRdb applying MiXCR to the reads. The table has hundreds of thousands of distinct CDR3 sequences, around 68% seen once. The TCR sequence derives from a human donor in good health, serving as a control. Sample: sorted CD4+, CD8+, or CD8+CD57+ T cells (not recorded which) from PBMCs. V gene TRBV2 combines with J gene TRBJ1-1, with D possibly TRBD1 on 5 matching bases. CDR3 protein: CASSGAGPRNTEAFF. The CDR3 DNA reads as TGTGCCAGCAGTGGGGCGGGACCAAGGAACACTGAAGCTTTCTTT.